This T cell receptor beta chain was captured in a study of tumor and adjacent non-tumor tissue in lung cancer. Findings of the study overall: Tumor repertoires had a smaller top 100 clone share than normal lung.

CDR1 SNHLY and CDR2 FYNNEI come from the germline V gene. After removal of 0 bases from V and 10 bases from J, the junction contained 6 bases not matched to a gene. The CDR3 is 15 residues long. This clonotype has only a few counts. No antigen is known for it. TCRbeta libraries were built with three rounds of nested PCR, modified from ARM-PCR. MiXCR, applied by TCRdb to the multiplex PCR reads, yields one record per CDR3 protein. The table shows more than 45,000 distinct CDR3 sequences, with about 70% occurring only once. No cell sorting was done before RNA was extracted from the tissue. The normal lung tissue was taken more than 3 cm from the tumor edge.

The V gene is TRBV2, the J gene TRBJ2-4; 10 nucleotides agree with TRBD2. The source material was distant non-tumor lung tissue. The sequence was obtained from a woman aged 60 to 75 with non-small cell lung cancer. The chain's CDR3 is CASSEAGTSVRIQYF. The CDR3 bases are TGTGCCAGCAGTGAAGCCGGGACTAGCGTAAGGATTCAGTACTTC.